The 30 T cell receptor beta chains presented below share a single source sample, sequenced in a study of OX40 agonist ivuxolimab in advanced cancers. Profiled with immunoSEQ multiplex PCR; TCRdb holds only in-frame clones, not every one. The sample yields almost 90,000 clones, approximately 87% seen once. The specimen comprised CD4+ or CD8+ T cells sorted from blood, sampled in a trial of the OX40 agonist ivuxolimab. The receptor source for this set is an adult with an advanced solid tumor such as melanoma, head and neck, liver or kidney cancer.

The chain uses TRBV7-2 and TRBJ2-2; 7 positions agree with TRBD1. The junction had 6 bases not matched to a gene; V was cut back by 4 bases and J by 4 bases. CDR1 SGHTA and CDR2 FQGNSA come from the germline V gene. The CDR3 spans 15 residues. DNA of the CDR3: TGTGCCAGCAGCTCTTCCGGGACAGCCACCGGGGAGCTGTTTTTT. Translated, it gives CASSSSGTATGELFF.

The rearrangement joins TRBV6-5 to TRBJ2-7, with a tentative D call TRBD2 (6 bases). The CDR3 loop spans 14 amino acids. V lost 6 bases, J lost 0 bases, and 12 bases lay in between. The germline CDR1 and CDR2 sequences are MNHEY and SVGAGI. The CDR3 DNA sequence: TGTGCCAGCAGCTTTAGCGGTAGCTCCTACGAGCAGTACTTC. It encodes CASSFSGSSYEQYF.

The chain carries TRBV4-1 and TRBJ1-5; D uncertain. Trimming stripped 4 bases from V and 0 bases from J, with 10 bases between. This CDR3 has 15 residues. CDR1 and CDR2 from the germline V gene are MGHRA and YSYEKL. CDR3 in DNA: TGCGCCAGCAGCCGGGGAGGGTATAGCAATCAGCCCCAGCATTTT. Its protein product is CASSRGGYSNQPQHF.

The chain couples TRBV7-2 to TRBJ1-3, with D perhaps TRBD1 (6 bases). The CDR3 consists of 16 residues. V was clipped by 4 bases and J by 1 base, with 14 bases between them. Germline CDR1 reads SGHTA; CDR2 reads FQGNSA. This chain's CDR3 is CASSSREGGSGNTIYF. The CDR3, as DNA: TGTGCCAGCAGCTCCAGGGAGGGGGGGTCTGGAAACACCATATATTTT.

This chain joins TRBV7-2 and TRBJ1-1; TRBD1 aligns across 7 bases. The length of the CDR3 is 15 residues. The ends lost 5 bases at V and 0 bases at J; junction bases unmatched: 6. CDR1 and CDR2 (germline): SGHTA, FQGNSA. The CDR3, as DNA: TGTGCCAGCAGCCCACAGGGGATGATGAACACTGAAGCTTTCTTT. The encoded protein is CASSPQGMMNTEAFF.

The CDR3 loop is CASSLQGMNTEAFF. Here the CDR3 DNA reads TGTGCCAGCAGCTTACAGGGTATGAACACTGAAGCTTTCTTT. The chain recombines TRBV7-2 with TRBJ1-1; maybe TRBD1 (5 bases). The CDR3 runs to 14 residues. Germline V gene lookup returns CDR1 SGHTA and CDR2 FQGNSA. Trimming removed 2 bases from V and 0 bases from J, with 7 bases in between.

This rearrangement joins TRBV6-6 to TRBJ2-3; TRBD2 is a possible D gene (5 bases). Trimming removed 7 bases from V and 1 base from J, with 9 bases in between. This CDR3 contains 13 residues. Germline CDR1 reads MNHNY; CDR2 reads SVGAGI (reference sequence). The CDR3 here is CASTERGTDTQYF. The CDR3 DNA reads TGTGCCAGCACCGAGAGGGGCACAGATACGCAGTATTTT.

Comment on this clone: This sample also contains other DNA sequences that code for the same CDR3. The chain uses TRBV20-1 and TRBJ2-7, with a possible D match to TRBD1 (5 bases). The CDR3 covers 11 residues. Trimming pared 6 bases from V and 7 bases from J, leaving 13 bases between. Per germline, CDR1 DFQATT and CDR2 SNEGSKA (reference sequence). In DNA, the CDR3 is TGCAGTGCGGGCAGGGCTCAGGAGCAGTACTTC. Its protein product is CSAGRAQEQYF.

This clone occurred a few times. The chain links TRBV5-4 to TRBJ1-1; D call uncertain. V lost 2 bases and J lost 5, with 16 bases in between. CDR1 SGHNT and CDR2 YYREEE come from the germline V gene (reference sequence). CDR3 size: 15 residues. The CDR3 region is CASSFDTRQYTEAFF. CDR3 sequence (DNA): TGTGCCAGCAGCTTCGATACGAGGCAGTATACTGAAGCTTTCTTT.

This clone appeared a few times. This chain joins TRBV7-9 and TRBJ1-4; D is undetermined. CDR3 length: 14 amino acids. Trimming cost V 5 bases and J 4 bases, with 11 bases left between them. Germline CDR1 and CDR2: SEHNR and FQNEAQ (reference sequence). The CDR3 region is CASSAPPRNEKLFF. The DNA for the CDR3 is TGTGCCAGCAGCGCCCCCCCCCGTAATGAAAAACTGTTTTTT.

This clone was found many times. The chain carries TRBV4-1 and TRBJ1-2; D may be TRBD1 (6 bases). Germline CDR1 and CDR2: MGHRA and YSYEKL. The length of the CDR3 is 14 residues. V lost 5 bases, J lost 4 bases, and 14 bases lay in between. This chain's CDR3 is CASSGRTVGYGYTF. The CDR3 DNA is TGCGCCAGCAGCGGACGGACAGTCGGCTATGGCTACACCTTC.

This chain joins TRBV9 and TRBJ2-2; D is perhaps TRBD1 or TRBD2 (5 bases each). The germline V gene has CDR1 SGDLS and CDR2 YYNGEE. V dropped 3 bases and J dropped 5 bases, with 8 bases sitting between them. This CDR3 is 13 amino acids long. The CDR3: CASSAGGTGELFF. Here the CDR3 DNA reads TGTGCCAGCAGCGCTGGGGGTACCGGGGAGCTGTTTTTT.

The rearrangement links TRBV6-6 to TRBJ1-6; TRBD1 agrees at 7 bases. V shed 4 bases, J shed 7 bases, and the junction held 1 base outside the gene matches. The CDR3 sequence is 13 residues long. Germline CDR1 MNHNY, CDR2 SVGAGI (reference sequence). The CDR3 spells CASSWDRNSPLHF. The CDR3 region has the DNA TGTGCCAGCAGTTGGGACAGAAATTCACCCCTCCACTTT.

This clone is judged medium-sized. Within the sample, other DNA sequences also encode this same CDR3. V is TRBV6-5 and J is TRBJ1-4; D unresolved. CDR1 is MNHEY and CDR2 is SVGAGI in the germline V gene. Trimming stripped 2 bases from V and 4 bases from J, with 8 bases between. This CDR3 region has 14 residues. This CDR3 reads CASSYGQHNEKLFF. For the CDR3, the DNA is TGTGCCAGCAGTTACGGGCAGCATAATGAAAAACTGTTTTTT.

The J gene is TRBJ2-5, the V gene TRBV4-2, with D possibly matching TRBD1 (6 bases). The germline V gene encodes CDR1 LGHNA and CDR2 YNFKEQ. Trimming left V 0 bases short and J 4 bases short, with 9 bases between. This CDR3 is built from 14 residues. In nucleotides, the CDR3 is TGTGCCAGCAGCCAAGATCCCAGGGGAGAGACCCAGTACTTC. Its protein is CASSQDPRGETQYF.

The genes are TRBV30 and TRBJ2-2; D is ambiguous. The V gene's germline CDR1 is GTSNPN and CDR2 SVGIG (reference sequence). The V end was cut by 3 bases, the J end by 4 bases, with 12 bases between. This CDR3 region has 14 residues. CDR3 sequence: CAWRRMGITGELFF. In DNA form, the CDR3 reads TGTGCCTGGAGGCGGATGGGCATCACCGGGGAGCTGTTTTTT.

The rearrangement links TRBV6-1 to TRBJ1-2; TRBD1 is a possible D gene (6 bases). The CDR3 is made up of 12 amino acids. V lost 6 bases and J 5 bases, leaving 10 bases between the germline ends. Germline V gives CDR1 MNHNS, CDR2 SASEGT. CDR3 bases: TGTGCCAGCAGGAGGGGGGAGTATGGCTACACCTTC. Translating it yields CASRRGEYGYTF.

The table lists this clone with a few counts. The rearrangement uses TRBV20-1 and TRBJ1-1; the D is unclear. Per the germline V gene, CDR1 is DFQATT and CDR2 is SNEGSKA (reference sequence). This CDR3 comprises 11 residues. V shed 7 bases and J shed 1 base, with 7 bases lying between them. For the CDR3, the DNA is TGCAGTGTGATAAGGAACACTGAAGCTTTCTTT. Translating it yields CSVIRNTEAFF.

The genes are TRBV18 and TRBJ1-6; 9 bases are shared with TRBD1. The germline V gene encodes CDR1 KGHSH and CDR2 LQKENI. This CDR3 region has 19 residues. With 0 bases clipped from V and 0 bases from J, the junction kept 6 bases outside the gene matches. CDR3 coding DNA: TGTGCCAGCTCACCACCGACAGGGGGTTTGAGCTCCTATAATTCACCCCTCCACTTT. Encoded protein: CASSPPTGGLSSYNSPLHF.

The V and J genes are TRBV6-4 and TRBJ2-7; 9 nucleotides line up with TRBD1. After removal of 8 bases from V and 2 bases from J, the junction contained 1 base not matched to a gene. Germline V lookup: CDR1 MRHNA, CDR2 SNTAGT. The CDR3 has 12 residues. The CDR3 sequence: CASGTGPYEQYF. Here the CDR3 DNA reads TGTGCCAGCGGGACAGGGCCCTACGAGCAGTACTTC.

CDR3 sequence reads: CASSQPGTIVPKNIQYF. As DNA, the CDR3 is TGCGCCAGCAGCCAACCGGGGACTATCGTTCCCAAAAACATTCAGTACTTC. The genes are TRBV4-1 and TRBJ2-4; 7 bases agree with TRBD2. Losses at the gene ends were 2 bases for V and 2 bases for J; bases not matched to a gene: 9. Germline-derived CDR1 and CDR2 are MGHRA and YSYEKL. CDR3 size: 17 residues.

This chain joins TRBV11-2 and TRBJ1-4; no firm D call. The CDR3 length is 14 residues. The germline V gene encodes CDR1 SGHAT and CDR2 FQNNGV. The germline V and J ends were trimmed by 5 bases and 9 bases, with 16 bases remaining between them. CDR3 sequence: CASSTAAGRQKLFF. CDR3 DNA sequence: TGTGCCAGCAGCACGGCGGCCGGGAGGCAAAAACTGTTTTTT.

This sequence joins TRBV4-3 and TRBJ2-4; 10 bases align to TRBD2. The length of the CDR3 is 16 residues. Germline lookup yields CDR1 LGHNA and CDR2 YSLEER. Losses at the gene ends were 0 bases for V and 8 bases for J; bases not matched to a gene: 7. The CDR3 loop reads CASSQDPSGSGDIQYF. The CDR3 DNA reads TGCGCCAGCAGCCAAGATCCTAGCGGGAGTGGGGACATTCAGTACTTC.

The chain employs TRBV11-1 and TRBJ2-1, with D uncertain. Germline V gene sequence: CDR1 SGHAT, CDR2 FQDESV (reference sequence). The CDR3 covers 13 residues. Between the trimmed V and J ends, which lost 1 base and 5 bases, there was a span of 6 bases. CDR3 nucleotide sequence: TGTGCCAGCAGCTTAGATTCTAACAATGAGCAGTTCTTC. Protein sequence: CASSLDSNNEQFF.

The genes are TRBV7-3 and TRBJ2-7; 8 bases fit TRBD1. Germline assignment: CDR1 SGHTA and CDR2 FQGTGA. The CDR3 is 13 amino acids. V shed 4 bases, J shed 4 bases, and the junction held 3 bases outside the gene matches. CDR3 in amino acids: CASSSGQDYEQYF. Here the CDR3 DNA reads TGTGCCAGCAGCTCGGGACAGGATTACGAGCAGTACTTC. Using reference TRBV7-3 and TRBJ2-7 for the parts outside the CDR3, the full variable domain is GAGVSQTPSNKVTEKGKYVELRCDPISGHTALYWYRQSLGQGPEFLIYFQGTGAADDSGLPNDRFFAVRPEGSVSTLKIQRTERGDSAVYLCASSSGQDYEQYFGPGTRLTVT.

The CDR3 DNA follows: TGCAGCGTTGAAGGGGAGTTGGACACCGGGGAGCTGTTTTTT. Protein: CSVEGELDTGELFF. J is TRBJ2-2 and V is TRBV29-1; weak D call: TRBD2 (5 bases). The V gene's germline CDR1 is SQVTM and CDR2 ANQGSEA. The CDR3 loop spans 14 amino acids. Trimming pared 1 base from V and 3 bases from J, leaving 9 bases between.

This clone was seen a few times. The J gene is TRBJ2-1, the V gene TRBV20-1, with 10 bases lining up with TRBD2. V shed 3 bases, J shed 12 bases, and the junction held 2 bases outside the gene matches. CDR3 length: 11 residues. Germline V gene sequence: CDR1 DFQATT, CDR2 SNEGSKA (reference sequence). The CDR3 here is CSASQREGQFF. In DNA, the CDR3 is TGCAGTGCTAGCCAGCGGGAGGGGCAGTTCTTC.

The chain links TRBV7-8 to TRBJ1-2; D gene ambiguous. CDR1 is SGHVS, CDR2 FQNEAQ, per germline. The CDR3 runs 12 residues. Trimming stripped 5 bases from V and 3 bases from J, with 7 bases between. DNA of the CDR3: TGTGCCAGCAGCGGGCAGGACTATGGCTACACCTTC. Translation gives CASSGQDYGYTF.

The chain has TRBV5-6 and TRBJ2-5; D gene unclear. V was cut by 0 bases and J by 6 bases, with 15 bases left in between. From germline, CDR1 is SGHDT and CDR2 YYEEEE. There are 15 residues in the CDR3. The CDR3, as DNA: TGTGCCAGCAGCTTGGGGTGGGCGGCCAGAAAGACCCAGTACTTC. This codes for CASSLGWAARKTQYF.

CDR3 in amino acids: CASSESISLPYGYTF. The CDR3 DNA reads TGCGCCAGCAGTGAGTCAATCAGCCTCCCATATGGCTACACCTTC. The rearrangement uses TRBV10-1 and TRBJ1-2; the D is unclear. The CDR3 has 15 residues. The germline V gene encodes CDR1 WNHNN and CDR2 SYGVQD (reference sequence). Trimming removed 0 bases from V and 5 bases from J, with 13 bases in between.